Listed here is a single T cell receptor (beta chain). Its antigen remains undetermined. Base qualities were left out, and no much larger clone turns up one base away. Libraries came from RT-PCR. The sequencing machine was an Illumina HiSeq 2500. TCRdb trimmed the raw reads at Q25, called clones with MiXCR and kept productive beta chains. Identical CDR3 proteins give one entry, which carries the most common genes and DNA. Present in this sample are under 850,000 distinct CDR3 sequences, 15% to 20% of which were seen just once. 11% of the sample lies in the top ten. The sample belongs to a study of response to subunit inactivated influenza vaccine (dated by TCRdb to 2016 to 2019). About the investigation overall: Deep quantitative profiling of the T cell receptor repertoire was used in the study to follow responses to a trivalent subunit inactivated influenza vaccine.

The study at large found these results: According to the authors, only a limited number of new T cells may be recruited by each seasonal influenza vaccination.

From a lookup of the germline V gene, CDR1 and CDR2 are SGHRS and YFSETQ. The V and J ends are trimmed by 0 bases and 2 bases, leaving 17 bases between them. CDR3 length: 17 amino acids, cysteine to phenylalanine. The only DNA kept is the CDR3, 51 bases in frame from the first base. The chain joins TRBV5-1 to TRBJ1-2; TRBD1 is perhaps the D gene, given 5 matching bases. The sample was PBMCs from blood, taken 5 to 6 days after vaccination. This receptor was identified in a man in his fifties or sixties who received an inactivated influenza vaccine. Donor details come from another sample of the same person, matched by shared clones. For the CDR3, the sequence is CASSLALGATVNYGYTF. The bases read TGCGCCAGCAGCTTGGCTCTCGGTGCGACAGTCAACTATGGCTACACCTTC.